The entry below gives a single T cell receptor beta chain sequence along with its context. The antigen remains undetermined. The CDR3 spans 13 residues. Trimming stripped 2 bases from V and 3 bases from J, with 10 bases between. CDR1 is GTSNPN and CDR2 is SVGIG in the germline V gene (reference sequence). The data originate from a study of T cells after yellow fever vaccination. Findings of the study overall: CD4 and CD8 compartments shared a small share of clonotypes, likely from convergent recombination. The secondary T-cell response peaked on day 5, not day 15, but was weaker. FACS-sorted repertoires could harbor abundant contaminating bulk-population clonotypes.

TCRdb analysed the 5' RACE reads with MiXCR anew, one entry per CDR3 protein. The profile shows 200,000 to 300,000 distinct CDR3 sequences, around 3.5% of them singletons. The chain uses TRBV30 and TRBJ1-1; D gene uncertain. The TCR comes from a man younger than 35 who received the YFV17D yellow fever vaccine. Sequenced here: PBMCs, sampled 15 days after the yellow fever booster vaccination. CDR3 sequence (DNA): TGTGCCTGGAGTCGGGAGATGGACACTGAAGCTTTCTTT. It encodes CAWSREMDTEAFF.